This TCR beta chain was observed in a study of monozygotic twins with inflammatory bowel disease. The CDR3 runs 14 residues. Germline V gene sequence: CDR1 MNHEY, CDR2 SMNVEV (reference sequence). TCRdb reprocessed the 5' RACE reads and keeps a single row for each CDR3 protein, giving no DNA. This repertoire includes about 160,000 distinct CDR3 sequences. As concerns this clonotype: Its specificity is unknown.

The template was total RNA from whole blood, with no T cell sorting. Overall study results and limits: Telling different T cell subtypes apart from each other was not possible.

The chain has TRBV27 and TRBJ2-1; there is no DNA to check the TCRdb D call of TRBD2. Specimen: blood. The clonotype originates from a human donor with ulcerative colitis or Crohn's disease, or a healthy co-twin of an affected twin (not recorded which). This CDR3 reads CASSFGGSENEQFF.